This record looks at one T cell receptor beta chain sequence and its context. These data come from a study of cytomegalovirus exposure and HLA in healthy donors. The PCR made use of 60 Vbeta and 13 Jbeta primers. Profiling relied on immunoSEQ multiplex PCR, and the TCRdb table lists in-frame clones only, not all of them. The data show 100,000 to 150,000 clones, with less than 75% seen just once and less than 2.5% held by the top ten. The CDR3 is 17 amino acids. V was clipped by 6 bases and J by 4 bases; unmatched bases: 13. Germline assignment: CDR1 SGHVS and CDR2 FQNEAQ. The TCR originated in a woman aged 40 to 50 in good health and CMV-seropositive. The chain uses TRBV7-8 and TRBJ2-2; TRBD2 matches 8 bases. The sample consisted of PBMCs. CDR3 sequence: CASSPGGQARGTGELFF. Here the CDR3 DNA reads TGTGCCAGCAGTCCGGGGGGGCAGGCTCGAGGCACCGGGGAGCTGTTTTTT.